These 8 T cell receptor beta chains came from one sample sequenced in a study of tumor-infiltrating lymphocytes in localized non-small cell lung cancer. TCRdb's copy holds only in-frame clones and misses some; the assay was immunoSEQ multiplex PCR. The data contain about 9,000 clones, approximately 64% of them singletons. The sample taken for sequencing was uninvolved lung tissue not adjacent to the tumor. The receptors originated from a human donor with non-small cell lung cancer.

This clone was picked up a small number of times. This may be a read error, as it is one base from a much larger clone. This sample also contains other DNA sequences that code for the same CDR3. The V gene is TRBV19, the J gene TRBJ2-2; unclear D gene. CDR1 LNHDA and CDR2 SQIVND come from the germline V gene (reference sequence). The CDR3 is 13 amino acids. V was clipped by 4 bases and J by 0 bases, with 3 bases between them. The CDR3 DNA reads as TGTGCCAGTAGTAATCCGAACACCGGGGAGCTGTTTTTT. Translated: CASSNPNTGELFF. The whole variable domain, remainder taken from reference TRBV19 and TRBJ2-2, is DGGITQSPKYLFRKEGQNVTLSCEQNLNHDAMYWYRQDPGQGLRLIYYSQIVNDFQKGDIAEGYSVSREKKESFPLTVTSAQKNPTAFYLCASSNPNTGELFFGEGSRLTVL.

The chain is built from TRBV6-6 and TRBJ2-1; maybe TRBD1 (6 bases). The germline V and J ends were trimmed by 8 bases and 7 bases, with 9 bases remaining between them. CDR3 length: 11 amino acids. Germline V gene data show CDR1 as MNHNY and CDR2 as SVGAGI (reference sequence). The CDR3 here is CASEGVNEQFF. The CDR3, as DNA: TGTGCCAGCGAGGGGGTAAATGAGCAGTTCTTC.

CDR3 nucleotides: TGTGCCAGCAGCTCACAAACTAGACAGGCTGAGCAGTTCTTC. This encodes CASSSQTRQAEQFF. The chain links TRBV9 to TRBJ2-1; TRBD1 is a possible D gene (6 bases). Trimming removed 4 bases at V and 9 bases at J, with 17 bases between. The CDR3 totals 14 residues. CDR1 and CDR2 (germline): SGDLS, YYNGEE.

V and J are TRBV5-1 and TRBJ2-5; 8 nucleotides align to TRBD2. Germline loops: CDR1 SGHRS, CDR2 YFSETQ. J was trimmed by 5 bases and V by 3 bases; bases with no gene match: 9. This CDR3 is built from 15 residues. The CDR3: CASSSFSGMGETQYF. CDR3 nucleotide sequence: TGCGCCAGCAGCTCGTTTAGCGGGATGGGGGAGACCCAGTACTTC.

V gene TRBV28 combines with J gene TRBJ2-6; D not certain. This CDR3 is 16 amino acids long. In germline, CDR1 is MDHEN, CDR2 SYDVKM. Trimming cost V 5 bases and J 4 bases, with 15 bases left between them. The CDR3 nucleotides are TGTGCCAGCAGTGGGCCCGGGCGGACCGGGGCCAACGTCCTGACTTTC. It is translated as CASSGPGRTGANVLTF.

The rearrangement joins TRBV7-8 to TRBJ1-5; D might be TRBD1 (5 bases). Trimming pared 2 bases from V and 6 bases from J, leaving 8 bases between. The germline gives CDR1 SGHVS, CDR2 FQNEAQ. The CDR3 has 13 residues. CDR3 loop: CASSLLGPQPQHF. As DNA, the CDR3 is TGTGCCAGCAGCTTATTGGGGCCTCAGCCCCAGCATTTT.

The chain has TRBV5-1 and TRBJ1-1; 7 positions match TRBD1. Germline lookup yields CDR1 SGHRS and CDR2 YFSETQ. CDR3 length: 14 amino acids. With 1 base clipped from V and 3 bases from J, the junction kept 3 bases outside the gene matches. CDR3 sequence: CASSLSGGDTEAFF. DNA of the CDR3: TGCGCCAGCAGCTTGTCAGGGGGGGACACTGAAGCTTTCTTT.

The chain links TRBV7-2 to TRBJ2-7, with TRBD2 as a possible D gene (5 bases). Trimming stripped 1 base from V and 1 base from J, with 11 bases between. CDR3 length: 15 amino acids. Germline V gives CDR1 SGHTA, CDR2 FQGNSA. The CDR3: CASSLGGRLSYEQYF. The CDR3, as DNA: TGTGCCAGCAGCTTAGGAGGGAGACTTTCCTACGAGCAGTACTTC. The variable domain in full, completed from reference TRBV7-2 and TRBJ2-7, reads GAGVSQSPSNKVTEKGKDVELRCDPISGHTALYWYRQSLGQGLEFLIYFQGNSAPDKSGLPSDRFSAERTGGSVSTLTIQRTQQEDSAVYLCASSLGGRLSYEQYFGPGTRLTVT.